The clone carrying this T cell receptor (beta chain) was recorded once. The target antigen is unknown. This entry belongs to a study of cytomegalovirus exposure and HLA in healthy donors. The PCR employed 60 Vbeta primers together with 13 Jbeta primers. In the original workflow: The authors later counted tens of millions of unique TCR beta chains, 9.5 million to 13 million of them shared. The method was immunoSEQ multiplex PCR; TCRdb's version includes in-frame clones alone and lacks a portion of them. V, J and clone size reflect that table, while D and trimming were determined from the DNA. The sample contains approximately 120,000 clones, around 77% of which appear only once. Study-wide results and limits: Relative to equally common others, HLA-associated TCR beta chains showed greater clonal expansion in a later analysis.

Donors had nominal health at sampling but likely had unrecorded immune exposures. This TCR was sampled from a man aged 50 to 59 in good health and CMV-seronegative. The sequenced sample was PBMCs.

CDR3 bases: TGTGCCAGCAGTGGAGGGCTAGCCGTTAACACTGAAGCTTTCTTT. This codes for CASSGGLAVNTEAFF. V is TRBV6-4 and J is TRBJ1-1; D is unresolved. This CDR3 is built from 15 residues. Trimming pared 4 bases from V and 2 bases from J, leaving 14 bases between. Germline V CDR1 and CDR2: MRHNA, SNTAGT.